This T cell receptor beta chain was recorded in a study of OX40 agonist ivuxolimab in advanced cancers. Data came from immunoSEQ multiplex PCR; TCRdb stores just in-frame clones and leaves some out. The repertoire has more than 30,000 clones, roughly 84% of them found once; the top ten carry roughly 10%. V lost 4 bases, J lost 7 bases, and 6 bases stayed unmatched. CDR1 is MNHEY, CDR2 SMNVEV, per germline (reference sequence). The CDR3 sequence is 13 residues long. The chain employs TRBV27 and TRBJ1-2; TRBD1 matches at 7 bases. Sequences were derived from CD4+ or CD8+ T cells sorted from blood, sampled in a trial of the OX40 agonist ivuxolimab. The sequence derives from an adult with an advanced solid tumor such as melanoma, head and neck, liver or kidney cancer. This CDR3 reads CASSSTGLGGYTF. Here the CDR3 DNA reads TGTGCCAGCAGTTCGACAGGGTTAGGTGGCTACACCTTC.